This T cell receptor (beta chain) originates from a study of T-cell reconstitution after alpha-beta-depleted transplantation in children. This CDR3 contains 17 residues. V lost 0 bases and J lost 0; bases outside the gene matches: 2. For TCRbeta, the library was prepared with unique molecular identifiers. One entry per CDR3 protein results from TCRdb running MiXCR on the PCR reads. Of roughly 500,000 distinct CDR3 sequences in the sample, approximately 10% were seen once. Only a few counts were recorded for this clonotype. This clonotype was obtained from a child between 2 and 9 years old with inherited bone marrow failure, due to receive a stem cell transplant. Sequencing was performed on PBMCs, taken before TCRalphabeta/CD19-depleted stem cell transplant. This rearrangement joins TRBV23-1 to TRBJ2-6; 7 nucleotides match TRBD1. TRBV23-1 has ORF status, its function being uncertain. CDR3 coding DNA: TGCGCCAGCAGTCAATCCGGGACAGACTCTGGGGCCAACGTCCTGACTTTC. Translating gives CASSQSGTDSGANVLTF.